Listed here are 32 T cell receptor beta chains from one sample, sequenced in a study of blood T cells in healthy people across ages. Primed by a sample-barcoded 5' primer and a J-beta primer mix, a second PCR proceeded for 7 to 11 cycles. TCRdb analysed the 5' RACE reads with MiXCR anew, one entry per CDR3 protein. The data show approximately 780,000 distinct CDR3 sequences, around 25% seen once. These data are also associated with another study on T cells of mothers and their children.

The sample taken for sequencing was blood. These receptors were taken from a boy between 10 and 17 years old in good health.

The V gene is TRBV6-5, the J gene TRBJ1-6; D is unclear. Per germline, CDR1 MNHEY and CDR2 SVGAGI. The CDR3 runs to 14 residues. Trimming pared 8 bases from V and 7 bases from J, leaving 15 bases between. CDR3 nucleotides: TGTGCCAGCGGCCCTGGACGGGGAAATTCACCCCTCCACTTT. Protein product: CASGPGRGNSPLHF.

In the case of this clonotype: This clone may be a read error of a much larger clone one base away. This chain links TRBV10-3 with TRBJ1-1; D might be TRBD1 (6 bases). This CDR3 is built from 14 residues. V shed 6 bases and J shed 0 bases, with 11 bases lying between them. Germline V gene lookup returns CDR1 ENHRY and CDR2 SYGVKD. The CDR3 DNA follows: TGTGCCATCAGCCCCGGGACAATGAACACTGAAGCTTTCTTT. Translation: CAISPGTMNTEAFF.

The chain recombines TRBV12-3 or TRBV12-4 with TRBJ2-5; D possibly corresponds to TRBD1 (5 bases). With the DNA end fitting TRBJ2-1 better, the J assignment may be wrong. This CDR3 region has 13 residues. The CDR3 region has the DNA TGTGCCAGCAGTTTTTACCAGGGCAATGAGCAGTTCTTC. Translated: CASSFYQGNEQFF.

The table lists this clonotype with a few counts. Germline and junction disagree at one end, which may indicate a read error. The V and J genes are TRBV28 and TRBJ2-5, with TRBD2 identical over 8 bases. CDR1 MDHEN and CDR2 SYDVKM come from the germline V gene. This CDR3 has 14 amino acids. The chain's CDR3 is CASGPSGGLEAQYF. The CDR3 nucleotides read TGTGCCAGCGGACCCAGCGGGGGACTAGAGGCCCAGTACTTC.

The rearrangement links TRBV4-3 to TRBJ2-7; 7 positions agree with TRBD2. Germline CDR1 reads LGHNA; CDR2 reads YSLEER. Trimming at V came to 0 bases and at J to 2 bases, leaving 10 bases not matched to a gene. There are 17 residues in the CDR3. DNA of the CDR3: TGCGCCAGCAGCCAAGATTACATTGTAGGACTAGCCTACGAGCAGTACTTC. This codes for CASSQDYIVGLAYEQYF.

The chain has TRBV9 and TRBJ2-7, with D possibly TRBD1 on 6 matching bases. This CDR3 contains 15 residues. Trimming pared 0 bases from V and 3 bases from J, leaving 13 bases between. Germline CDR1 reads SGDLS; CDR2 reads YYNGEE. CDR3 DNA sequence: TGTGCCAGCAGCGTAGCCCCGACAGGCTACTACGAGCAGTACTTC. This gives the protein CASSVAPTGYYEQYF. The full variable domain, completed using reference TRBV9 and TRBJ2-7, is DSGVTQTPKHLITATGQRVTLRCSPRSGDLSVYWYQQSLDQGLQFLIQYYNGEERAKGNILERFSAQQFPDLHSELNLSSLELGDSALYFCASSVAPTGYYEQYFGPGTRLTVT.

This clonotype has just a few counts. The V and J genes are TRBV11-2 and TRBJ1-2; D not certain. Trimming cost V 5 bases and J 2 bases, with 12 bases left between them. From germline, CDR1 is SGHAT and CDR2 FQNNGV. The CDR3 consists of 14 residues. The CDR3 here is CASSRNEGNYGYTF. CDR3 DNA: TGTGCCAGCAGCCGAAACGAAGGGAACTATGGCTACACCTTC.

The V and J genes are TRBV7-9 and TRBJ2-6, with 8 bases matching TRBD1. Germline V gives CDR1 SEHNR, CDR2 FQNEAQ (reference sequence). The CDR3 is 19 amino acids. J was trimmed by 4 bases and V by 5 bases; bases with no gene match: 16. In DNA form, the CDR3 reads TGTGCCAGCAGCCTTTCTTTAAGGACAGGGCATTCCGGGGCCAACGTCCTGACTTTC. Amino acids: CASSLSLRTGHSGANVLTF.

This clonotype has only a few counts. The V gene is TRBV12-3 or TRBV12-4, the J gene TRBJ2-5; D perhaps matches TRBD1 (6 bases). Trimming removed 7 bases from V and 5 bases from J, with 14 bases in between. This CDR3 is built from 13 residues. This CDR3 reads CASTKQGRETQYF. The CDR3 DNA follows: TGTGCCAGCACTAAACAGGGTCGGGAGACCCAGTACTTC.

The chain employs TRBV20-1 and TRBJ2-5; 7 bases line up with TRBD1. The germline CDR1 and CDR2 sequences are DFQATT and SNEGSKA (reference sequence). V lost 5 bases, J lost 5 bases, and 11 bases stayed unmatched. This CDR3 has 14 amino acids. DNA of the CDR3: TGCAGTGCTTCTCGGGCCCCGACAGGGGAGACCCAGTACTTC. It is translated as CSASRAPTGETQYF.

This clonotype was counted between two and nine times. V is TRBV27 and J is TRBJ1-6; 11 bases agree with TRBD1. J lost 10 bases, V lost 7 bases, and 6 bases had no gene match. Germline CDR1 MNHEY, CDR2 SMNVEV (reference sequence). The CDR3 is 14 residues long. The CDR3 bases are TGTGCCAGCATGGCTAGGACAGGGGGCTCACCCCTCCACTTT. It translates to CASMARTGGSPLHF.

Of note for this clonotype: Germline and junction disagree at one end, which may indicate a read error. V is TRBV7-9 and J is TRBJ2-5, with TRBD2 matching over 8 bases. Germline V gives CDR1 SEHNR, CDR2 FQNEAQ (reference sequence). The CDR3 runs to 13 residues. CDR3 sequence (DNA): TGTGCCAGCAGCTTTAGCGGGGAGGAGACCCAGCACTTC. Translation gives CASSFSGEETQHF. The whole variable domain, remainder taken from reference TRBV7-9 and TRBJ2-5, is DTGVSQNPRHKITKRGQNVTFRCDPISEHNRLYWYRQTLGQGPEFLTYFQNEAQLEKSRLLSDRFSAERPKGSFSTLEIQRTEQGDSAMYLCASSFSGEETQHFGPGTRLLVL.

The table lists this clonotype with a few counts. Since the CDR3 does not end with the conserved phenylalanine or tryptophan, this likely comes from a read error. The chain recombines TRBV11-2 with TRBJ1-2; 7 bases are shared with TRBD1. With 2 bases clipped from V and 8 bases from J, the junction kept 20 bases outside the gene matches. From germline, CDR1 is SGHAT and CDR2 FQNNGV. This CDR3 has 18 residues. The CDR3 loop reads CASSLWETGCMGAGGYTL. The CDR3 nucleotides read TGTGCCAGCAGCTTATGGGAGACAGGGTGTATGGGTGCGGGAGGCTACACCCTC.

This chain uses TRBV7-3 with TRBJ2-2; 8 nucleotides agree with TRBD2. J gave up 6 bases and V 1 base, and 7 bases lay outside the gene matches. CDR3 length: 16 residues. Per the germline V gene, CDR1 is SGHTA and CDR2 is FQGTGA. The CDR3 spells CASSLIGLASPGELFF. The CDR3 bases are TGTGCCAGCAGCTTAATAGGACTAGCCAGCCCCGGGGAGCTGTTTTTT.

The V and J genes are TRBV27 and TRBJ2-7; 11 bases are shared with TRBD1. The V gene's germline CDR1 is MNHEY and CDR2 SMNVEV (reference sequence). The junction had 8 bases not matched to a gene; V was cut back by 3 bases and J by 1 base. This CDR3 comprises 17 residues. This chain's CDR3 is CASSFRQGQGESYEQYF. The CDR3 region has the DNA TGTGCCAGCAGTTTCAGGCAGGGACAGGGGGAATCCTACGAGCAGTACTTC.

This chain connects TRBV12-3 or TRBV12-4 to TRBJ2-5, with 10 bases lining up with TRBD2. The CDR3 contains 16 residues. After removal of 5 bases from V and 5 bases from J, the junction contained 11 bases not matched to a gene. The CDR3 region is CASSDPAGGRRETQYF. DNA for the CDR3: TGTGCCAGCAGTGATCCAGCGGGGGGGCGAAGGGAGACCCAGTACTTC.

The V gene is TRBV10-3, the J gene TRBJ2-7; D is uncertain. This CDR3 contains 14 residues. V shed 0 bases and J shed 3 bases, with 9 bases lying between them. Germline CDR1 is ENHRY and CDR2 is SYGVKD. CDR3: CAISESALRYEQYF. CDR3 sequence (DNA): TGTGCCATCAGTGAGTCCGCATTACGCTACGAGCAGTACTTC.

This sequence joins TRBV4-1 and TRBJ1-2; possible D gene TRBD1, 6 bases. Germline CDR1 MGHRA, CDR2 YSYEKL. There are 17 residues in the CDR3. The germline V and J ends were trimmed by 4 bases and 3 bases, with 21 bases remaining between them. The CDR3 nucleotides read TGCGCCAGCAGCCCCACGCCTCGGACAGCCCATTACTATGGCTACACCTTC. It yields the protein CASSPTPRTAHYYGYTF.

The chain uses TRBV20-1 and TRBJ1-6, with no clear D. This CDR3 comprises 15 residues. Trimming took off 0 bases at V and 14 bases at J, with 20 bases between the two ends. Per the germline V gene, CDR1 is DFQATT and CDR2 is SNEGSKA (reference sequence). The CDR3 protein is CSARDLSQAVVTLHF. CDR3 coding DNA: TGCAGTGCTAGAGATCTAAGTCAGGCAGTAGTCACCCTCCACTTT.

The chain links TRBV6-6 to TRBJ2-1, with TRBD1 matching over 7 bases. The germline gives CDR1 MNHNY, CDR2 SVGAGI (reference sequence). CDR3 length equals 13 residues. The ends lost 7 bases at V and 15 bases at J; junction bases unmatched: 15. In nucleotides, the CDR3 is TGTGCCAGCAAGCGGACAGGAGCTTTGGGATCGTTCTTC. This encodes CASKRTGALGSFF.

This chain links TRBV5-1 with TRBJ2-3, with a possible D match to TRBD2 (5 bases). V was cut by 2 bases and J by 4 bases, with 11 bases left in between. This CDR3 is built from 14 residues. Germline CDR1 and CDR2: SGHRS and YFSETQ. CDR3 sequence: CASSFAERADTQYF. CDR3 DNA: TGCGCCAGCAGCTTTGCGGAGAGGGCAGATACGCAGTATTTT.

The chain combines TRBV5-1 with TRBJ2-7; TRBD2 is a possible D gene (5 bases). Looked up from germline, CDR1 is SGHRS and CDR2 is YFSETQ. Trimming pared 3 bases from V and 3 bases from J, leaving 16 bases between. The CDR3 is made up of 15 amino acids. Here the CDR3 DNA reads TGCGCCAGCAGCTGGAGCGGCGCGCACTACTACGAGCAGTACTTC. Protein product: CASSWSGAHYYEQYF.

This clonotype was observed a few times. The gene calls are TRBV9 and TRBJ2-7, with TRBD1 identical over 9 bases. Germline CDR1 reads SGDLS; CDR2 reads YYNGEE. The CDR3 loop spans 15 amino acids. V dropped 2 bases and J dropped 0; count of bases not matched to a gene: 3. CDR3 bases: TGTGCCAGCAGCGTGGGACAGGGACCCTCCTACGAGCAGTACTTC. Amino acids: CASSVGQGPSYEQYF.

V usage is TRBV2 and J usage is TRBJ1-4, with a weak D call TRBD1 (5 bases). V was cut by 6 bases and J by 4 bases, with 12 bases left in between. Germline-derived CDR1 and CDR2 are SNHLY and FYNNEI. This CDR3 is built from 14 residues. The CDR3 loop is CASRRWDGNEKLFF. CDR3 bases: TGTGCCAGCAGGCGGTGGGACGGTAATGAAAAACTGTTTTTT.

The chain links TRBV20-1 to TRBJ2-3; D assignment may be TRBD1 or TRBD2 (5 bases each). V was shortened by 6 bases and J by 1 base, with 17 bases between the two germline ends. Germline CDR1 is DFQATT and CDR2 is SNEGSKA (reference sequence). The CDR3 sequence is 15 residues long. Here the CDR3 DNA reads TGCAGTGCGACGGGGACCGGGGAAGGCACAGATACGCAGTATTTT. This codes for CSATGTGEGTDTQYF.

This clonotype was seen more than once but under ten times. DNA of the CDR3: TGTGCCAGCAGTTCCGCAGCGACAGGCGGTTACGAGCAGTACTTC. The encoded protein is CASSSAATGGYEQYF. This chain uses TRBV6-6 with TRBJ2-1; D might be TRBD1 (6 bases). The end of the DNA is better explained by TRBJ2-7, so the J call may be wrong. This CDR3 region has 15 residues. Looked up from germline, CDR1 is MNHNY and CDR2 is SVGAGI (reference sequence).

This clonotype was seen more than once but under ten times. Given a much more abundant clone one base away, this may be a read error. This chain joins TRBV6-5 and TRBJ2-7; the match to TRBD1 covers 7 bases. In germline, CDR1 is MNHEY, CDR2 SVGAGI. This CDR3 spans 13 amino acids. V dropped 5 bases and J dropped 3; count of bases not matched to a gene: 4. CDR3 bases: TGTGCCAGCAGTCGGGCAGGGGGCTACGAGCAGTACTTC. As protein: CASSRAGGYEQYF.

This clonotype was seen only a few times. Germline and junction disagree at one end, which may indicate a read error. The rearrangement links TRBV6-6 to TRBJ1-3; the D is unclear. Per germline, CDR1 MNHNY and CDR2 SVGAGI (reference sequence). There are 15 residues in the CDR3. The CDR3 loop reads CASSTFGVSGSTIYF. CDR3 DNA: TGTGCCAGCAGTACATTCGGGGTTTCTGGAAGCACCATATATTTT.

V usage is TRBV10-3 and J usage is TRBJ2-3; TRBD2 matches at 7 bases. The CDR3 consists of 16 residues. After removal of 11 bases from V and 0 bases from J, the junction contained 14 bases not matched to a gene. Germline assignment: CDR1 ENHRY and CDR2 SYGVKD. CDR3 bases: TGTGCCGCCACTGGGGTAGCGGGTCTGAGCACAGATACGCAGTATTTT. Its translation is CAATGVAGLSTDTQYF.

The V gene is TRBV5-1, the J gene TRBJ2-5, with D perhaps TRBD1 (5 bases). The CDR3 length is 14 residues. Germline V CDR1 and CDR2: SGHRS, YFSETQ. V lost 6 bases and J lost 5, with 17 bases in between. The CDR3 spells CASKSNAGLETQYF. DNA of the CDR3: TGCGCCAGCAAATCGAATGCAGGGTTGGAGACCCAGTACTTC.

This clonotype was observed a few times. This chain joins TRBV28 and TRBJ2-2; D is possibly TRBD1 (5 bases). CDR1 is MDHEN, CDR2 SYDVKM, per germline. The germline V and J ends were trimmed by 6 bases and 4 bases, with 12 bases remaining between them. There are 14 residues in the CDR3. The CDR3 DNA reads TGTGCCAGCAGCAAGGGGCACTCCACCGGGGAGCTGTTTTTT. Its translation is CASSKGHSTGELFF.

The V and J genes are TRBV11-2 and TRBJ1-2; 8 bases match TRBD1. Germline CDR1 is SGHAT and CDR2 is FQNNGV. CDR3 size: 16 residues. The V gene end was trimmed by 6 bases and the J gene end by 5 bases; junction bases not matched to a gene: 14. CDR3 loop: CASSRTGQTLNYGYTF. The CDR3 nucleotides are TGTGCCAGCAGTAGGACAGGGCAAACCTTGAATTATGGCTACACCTTC.